A single sample is the source of the 21 T cell receptor beta chains below, sequenced in a study of T cells in Graves' hyperthyroidism and ophthalmopathy. From RNA transcripts, TCR beta CDR3 regions were amplified. Carried out on the TCR CDR3, a first-round RT-PCR used the HTBI primer set. Each CDR3 protein is one row after TCRdb ran MiXCR on the multiplex PCR reads. The table includes 250,000 to 300,000 distinct CDR3 sequences, around 15% detected once. Source material: blood. Receptors originate from a woman aged 60-75 years with Graves' ophthalmopathy.

In this sample, this clonotype turned up many times. CDR3 in amino acids: CASSPSGQELLSYTF. Written as DNA, the CDR3 is TGTGCCAGCAGCCCCTCGGGACAGGAACTCCTGAGCTACACCTTC. This rearrangement joins TRBV5-6 to TRBJ1-2, with 8 positions matching TRBD1. V lost 4 bases to trimming and J lost 9 bases; unmatched junction nucleotides: 14. Germline V gene lookup returns CDR1 SGHDT and CDR2 YYEEEE. The CDR3 runs 15 residues. Full variable domain (rest looked up from reference TRBV5-6 and TRBJ1-2): DAGVTQSPTHLIKTRGQQVTLRCSPKSGHDTVSWYQQALGQGPQFIFQYYEEEERQRGNFPDRFSGHQFPNYSSELNVNALLLGDSALYLCASSPSGQELLSYTFGSGTRLTVV.

The chain employs TRBV4-2 and TRBJ2-2, with D uncertain. V was pared by 0 bases and J by 7 bases, with 15 bases between. This CDR3 has 16 amino acids. From germline, CDR1 is LGHNA and CDR2 YNFKEQ. The CDR3 bases are TGTGCCAGCAGCCAAGAGCACTCCGGGCCTGGCGGGGAGCTGTTTTTT. The encoded protein is CASSQEHSGPGGELFF.

The chain has TRBV12-5 and TRBJ1-1; 10 positions match TRBD1. The trim removed 5 bases at V and 3 bases at J, leaving 6 bases unmatched. Germline V CDR1 and CDR2: LGHNT, FRNRAP. The CDR3 length is 15 residues. The CDR3 loop reads CASGHQDRGDTEAFF. The CDR3 bases are TGTGCTAGTGGTCACCAGGACAGGGGGGACACTGAAGCTTTCTTT. The entire variable domain, with the rest obtained from reference TRBV12-5 and TRBJ1-1, is as follows: DARVTQTPRHKVTEMGQEVTMRCQPILGHNTVFWYRQTMMQGLELLAYFRNRAPLDDSGMPKDRFSAEMPDATLATLKIQPSEPRDSAVYFCASGHQDRGDTEAFFGQGTRLTVV.

In DNA form, the CDR3 reads TGCAGTGCTAGAGATCCGGTGACATCTTACAATGAGCAGTTCTTC. Encoded protein: CSARDPVTSYNEQFF. This sequence joins TRBV20-1 and TRBJ2-1; no clear D gene. V shed 0 bases and J shed 4 bases, with 13 bases lying between them. Germline CDR1 DFQATT, CDR2 SNEGSKA (reference sequence). CDR3 size: 15 residues.

The chain combines TRBV7-2 with TRBJ2-2; 15 bases line up with TRBD2. In germline, CDR1 is SGHTA, CDR2 FQGNSA. This CDR3 is built from 19 residues. The junction had 8 bases not matched to a gene; V was cut back by 3 bases and J by 3 bases. The CDR3 protein is CASSFDGLAGGPDTGELFF. CDR3 in DNA: TGTGCCAGCAGCTTTGATGGACTAGCGGGAGGGCCGGACACCGGGGAGCTGTTTTTT.

This clonotype has ten or more counts. V and J are TRBV20-1 and TRBJ1-2; no definite D call. V was cut by 0 bases and J by 3 bases, with 11 bases left in between. Germline CDR1 and CDR2: DFQATT and SNEGSKA (reference sequence). This CDR3 contains 14 residues. CDR3 sequence (DNA): TGCAGTGCTAGAGATCAAGGGAGGGACTATGGCTACACCTTC. Translation: CSARDQGRDYGYTF.

This rearrangement joins TRBV5-4 to TRBJ2-7, with D possibly TRBD1 on 6 matching bases. CDR1 SGHNT and CDR2 YYREEE come from the germline V gene (reference sequence). The CDR3 is made up of 14 amino acids. V lost 1 base to trimming and J lost 3 bases, with 11 bases between them. CDR3 DNA: TGTGCCAGCAGCTTGTCACAGGGTAACTACGAGCAGTACTTC. It translates to CASSLSQGNYEQYF.

This clonotype appeared many times. The CDR3 DNA reads as TGTGCCAGCACCCTTCTCCAAGGGGATACGCAGTATTTT. This gives the protein CASTLLQGDTQYF. This chain uses TRBV2 with TRBJ2-3; no firm D call. The CDR3 sequence is 13 residues long. Germline CDR1 reads SNHLY; CDR2 reads FYNNEI. Trimming cost V 7 bases and J 6 bases, with 14 bases left between them.

This clonotype occurred many times. This chain uses TRBV7-9 with TRBJ2-3, with 8 bases fitting TRBD2. The CDR3 spans 14 residues. Germline lookup yields CDR1 SEHNR and CDR2 FQNEAQ (reference sequence). V was clipped by 5 bases and J by 4 bases; unmatched bases: 5. The CDR3 spells CASSLAAGADTQYF. The CDR3 DNA reads as TGTGCCAGCAGCCTCGCAGCGGGGGCAGATACGCAGTATTTT.

This rearrangement joins TRBV4-2 to TRBJ2-7; possibly TRBD2 for D (7 bases). Between the trimmed V and J ends, which lost 0 bases and 6 bases, there was a span of 18 bases. The CDR3 length is 16 residues. CDR1 and CDR2 from the germline V gene are LGHNA and YNFKEQ. This CDR3 reads CASSQDLAGAGREQYF. CDR3 DNA sequence: TGTGCCAGCAGCCAAGATCTTGCGGGGGCCGGCCGCGAGCAGTACTTC.

Concerning this clonotype itself: A much larger clone is a single base away; this may be a read error. The chain combines TRBV10-3 with TRBJ2-5; TRBD1 aligns across 9 bases. This CDR3 spans 16 amino acids. CDR1 and CDR2 (germline): ENHRY, SYGVKD. The CDR3 DNA is TGTGCCACAACGACAGGGGGAAAGTCGTCCCAAGAGACCCAGTGCTTC. Translation: CATTTGGKSSQETQCF.

J is TRBJ2-1 and V is TRBV7-2, with TRBD2 matching over 13 bases. Unmatched junction bases numbered 10, after V lost 5 bases and J lost 6 bases. The CDR3 contains 17 residues. The V gene's germline CDR1 is SGHTA and CDR2 FQGNSA. CDR3 sequence: CASSKRTSGSGFNEQFF. CDR3 DNA: TGTGCCAGCAGCAAAAGGACTAGCGGGAGTGGGTTCAATGAGCAGTTCTTC.

This clonotype was recorded a few times. V is TRBV9 and J is TRBJ1-3; no definite D call. The germline CDR1 and CDR2 sequences are SGDLS and YYNGEE. V dropped 3 bases and J dropped 4 bases, with 8 bases sitting between them. This CDR3 contains 13 residues. The CDR3 DNA reads TGTGCCAGCAGCGACTCGGCCGGAAACACCATATATTTT. Translating gives CASSDSAGNTIYF.

There are many counts of this clonotype. This chain links TRBV27 with TRBJ1-6, with a tentative D call TRBD1 (6 bases). Germline CDR1 and CDR2: MNHEY and SMNVEV (reference sequence). V was shortened by 6 bases and J by 5 bases, with 17 bases between the two germline ends. The CDR3 runs to 16 residues. In nucleotides, the CDR3 is TGTGCCAGCAGGAGAAAGCCGGGACAAAATAATTCACCCCTCCACTTT. This sequence encodes CASRRKPGQNNSPLHF.

This clonotype was recorded at least ten times. J is TRBJ1-2 and V is TRBV3-1; 9 bases are shared with TRBD1. CDR1 and CDR2 from the germline V gene are LGHDT and YNNKEL (reference sequence). Losses at the gene ends were 3 bases for V and 6 bases for J; bases not matched to a gene: 8. This CDR3 region has 15 residues. The CDR3 sequence: CASSQAPGTGNGYTF. CDR3 nucleotide sequence: TGTGCCAGCAGCCAGGCCCCGGGGACAGGGAATGGCTACACCTTC.

There are many counts of this clonotype. Here the CDR3 DNA reads TGCAGTGCTAGAGTGTGGGGCGGGACTAGCGCCTCGGGCTACGAGCAGTACTTC. It translates to CSARVWGGTSASGYEQYF. V gene TRBV20-1 combines with J gene TRBJ2-7; 10 bases are a match to TRBD2. The junction had 15 bases not matched to a gene; V was cut back by 1 base and J by 3 bases. The CDR3 is made up of 18 amino acids. CDR1 is DFQATT, CDR2 SNEGSKA, per germline (reference sequence).

This clonotype was found many times. The chain links TRBV9 to TRBJ2-1, with 7 bases fitting TRBD1. CDR3 length: 15 amino acids. V shed 4 bases and J 0 bases; nucleotides not matched to a gene: 4. Germline CDR1 and CDR2: SGDLS and YYNGEE. The CDR3 nucleotides read TGTGCCAGCAGCACAAGGGACAGCTCCTACAATGAGCAGTTCTTC. Amino acids: CASSTRDSSYNEQFF.

The J gene is TRBJ1-6, the V gene TRBV9; no definite D call. Germline V gene lookup returns CDR1 SGDLS and CDR2 YYNGEE. V was clipped by 6 bases and J by 7 bases, with 17 bases between them. The CDR3 covers 15 residues. The CDR3: CASTTGGFQNSPLHF. In DNA form, the CDR3 reads TGTGCCAGCACCACTGGTGGCTTTCAAAATTCACCCCTCCACTTT.

This clonotype has a handful of counts. The genes are TRBV20-1 and TRBJ2-3; 8 bases agree with TRBD2. The CDR3 has 18 residues. The ends lost 1 base at V and 2 bases at J; junction bases unmatched: 14. In germline, CDR1 is DFQATT, CDR2 SNEGSKA (reference sequence). The CDR3 region is CSARANPGGGISTDTQYF. In nucleotides, the CDR3 is TGCAGTGCTAGAGCGAACCCGGGAGGGGGTATTTCCACAGATACGCAGTATTTT.

This chain joins TRBV5-6 and TRBJ2-1; 8 bases line up with TRBD2. The germline gives CDR1 SGHDT, CDR2 YYEEEE. The CDR3 has 15 amino acids. With V trimmed by 4 bases and J by 9 bases, 12 bases remained unmatched. The CDR3 bases are TGTGCCAGCAGCGGTCCGGGACTAGTCGAAGGTGAGCAGTTCTTC. Its protein product is CASSGPGLVEGEQFF.

The gene calls are TRBV10-2 and TRBJ2-6; no clear D. This CDR3 comprises 18 residues. V was clipped by 6 bases and J by 0 bases, with 18 bases between them. Germline V CDR1 and CDR2: WSHSY, SAAADI. The CDR3 region has the DNA TGCGCCAGCAGCCGGGCCTCCCGTTCTGGCTCTGGGGCCAACGTCCTGACTTTC. This codes for CASSRASRSGSGANVLTF.